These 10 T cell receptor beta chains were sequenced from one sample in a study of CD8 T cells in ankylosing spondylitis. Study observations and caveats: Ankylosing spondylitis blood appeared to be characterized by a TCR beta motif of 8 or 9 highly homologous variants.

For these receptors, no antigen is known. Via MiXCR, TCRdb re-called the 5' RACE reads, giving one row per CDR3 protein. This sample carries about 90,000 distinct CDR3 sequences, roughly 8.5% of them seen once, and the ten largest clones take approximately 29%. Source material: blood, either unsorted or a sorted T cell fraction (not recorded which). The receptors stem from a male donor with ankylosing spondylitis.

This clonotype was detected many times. The CDR3 region has the DNA TGCAGCGTTTTAATAGCGAGCTCCTACGAGCAGTACTTC. It codes for CSVLIASSYEQYF. J is TRBJ2-7 and V is TRBV29-1, with D possibly being TRBD2 (5 bases). In germline, CDR1 is SQVTM, CDR2 ANQGSEA. The CDR3 has 13 amino acids. Trimming removed 5 bases at V and 0 bases at J, with 11 bases between.

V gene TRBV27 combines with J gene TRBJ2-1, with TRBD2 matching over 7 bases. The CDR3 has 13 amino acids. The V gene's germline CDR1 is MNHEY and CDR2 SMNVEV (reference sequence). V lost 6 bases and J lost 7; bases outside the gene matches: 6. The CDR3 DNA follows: TGTGCCAGCAGGTCTAGCGGCTTGAATGAGCAGTTCTTC. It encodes CASRSSGLNEQFF.

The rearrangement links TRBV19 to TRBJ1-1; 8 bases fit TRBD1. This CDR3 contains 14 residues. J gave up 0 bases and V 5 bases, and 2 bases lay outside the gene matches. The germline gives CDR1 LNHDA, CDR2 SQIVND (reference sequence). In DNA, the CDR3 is TGTGCCAGTAGTGGGACAGGAATGAACACTGAAGCTTTCTTT. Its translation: CASSGTGMNTEAFF.

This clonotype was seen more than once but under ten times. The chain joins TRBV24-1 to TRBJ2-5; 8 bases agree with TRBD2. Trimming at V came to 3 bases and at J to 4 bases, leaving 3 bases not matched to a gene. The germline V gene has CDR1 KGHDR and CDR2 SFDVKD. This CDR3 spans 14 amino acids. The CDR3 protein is CATSDRGGAETQYF. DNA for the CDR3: TGTGCCACCAGTGATCGGGGGGGGGCAGAGACCCAGTACTTC.

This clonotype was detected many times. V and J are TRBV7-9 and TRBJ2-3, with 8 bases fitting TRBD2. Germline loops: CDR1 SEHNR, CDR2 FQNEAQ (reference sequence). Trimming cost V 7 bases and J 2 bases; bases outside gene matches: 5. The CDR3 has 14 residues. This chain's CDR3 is CASTLAGSTDTQYF. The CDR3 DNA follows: TGTGCCAGCACCCTAGCGGGTTCCACAGATACGCAGTATTTT.

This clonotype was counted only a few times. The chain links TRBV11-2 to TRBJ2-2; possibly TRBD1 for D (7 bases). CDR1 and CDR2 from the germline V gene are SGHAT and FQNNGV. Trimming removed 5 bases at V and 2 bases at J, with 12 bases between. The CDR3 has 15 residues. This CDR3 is CASSDQGGNTGELFF. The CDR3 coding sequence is TGTGCCAGCAGCGATCAGGGGGGAAACACCGGGGAGCTGTTTTTT.

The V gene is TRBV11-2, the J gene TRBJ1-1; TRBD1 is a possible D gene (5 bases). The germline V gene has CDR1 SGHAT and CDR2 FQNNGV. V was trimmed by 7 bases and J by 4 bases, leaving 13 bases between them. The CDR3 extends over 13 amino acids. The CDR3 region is CASTSGRGTEAFF. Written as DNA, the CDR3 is TGTGCCAGCACCTCAGGGAGGGGCACTGAAGCTTTCTTT.

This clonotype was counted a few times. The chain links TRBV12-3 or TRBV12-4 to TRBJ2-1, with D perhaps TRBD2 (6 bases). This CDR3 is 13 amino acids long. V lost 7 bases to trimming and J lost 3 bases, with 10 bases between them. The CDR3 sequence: CASNSGDYNEQFF. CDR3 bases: TGTGCCAGCAATAGCGGTGACTACAATGAGCAGTTCTTC.

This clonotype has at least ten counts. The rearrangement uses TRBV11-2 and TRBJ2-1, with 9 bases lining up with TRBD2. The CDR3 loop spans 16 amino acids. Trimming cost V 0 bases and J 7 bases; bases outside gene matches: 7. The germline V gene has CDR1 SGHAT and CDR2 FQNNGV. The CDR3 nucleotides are TGTGCCAGCAGCTTAGAACCCAGCGGGAGGTCTAATGAGCAGTTCTTC. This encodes CASSLEPSGRSNEQFF.

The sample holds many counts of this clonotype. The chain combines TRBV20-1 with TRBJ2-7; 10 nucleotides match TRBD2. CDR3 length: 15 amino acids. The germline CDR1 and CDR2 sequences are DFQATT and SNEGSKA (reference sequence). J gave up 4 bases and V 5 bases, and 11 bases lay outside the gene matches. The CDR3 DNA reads TGCAGTGCTCGTTCCGGGGAGCGGGAGGGGTACGAGCAGTACTTC. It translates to CSARSGEREGYEQYF.